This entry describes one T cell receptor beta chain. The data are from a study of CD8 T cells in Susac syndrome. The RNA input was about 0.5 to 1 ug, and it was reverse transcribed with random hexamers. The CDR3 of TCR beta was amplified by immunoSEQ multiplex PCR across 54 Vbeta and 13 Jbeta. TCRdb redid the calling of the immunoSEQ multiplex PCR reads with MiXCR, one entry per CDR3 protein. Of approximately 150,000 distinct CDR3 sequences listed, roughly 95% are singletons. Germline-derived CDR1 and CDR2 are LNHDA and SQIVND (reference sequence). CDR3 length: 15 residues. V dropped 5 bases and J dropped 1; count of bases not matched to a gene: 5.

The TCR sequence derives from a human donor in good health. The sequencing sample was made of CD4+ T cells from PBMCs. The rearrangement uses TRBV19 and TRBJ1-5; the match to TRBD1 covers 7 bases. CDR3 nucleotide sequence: TGTGCCAGTAGTCACGACAGGGACAGCAATCAGCCCCAGCATTTT. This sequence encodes CASSHDRDSNQPQHF.